The clone carrying this T cell receptor beta chain was recorded once. Looked up from germline, CDR1 is SGHRS and CDR2 is YFSETQ. CDR3 length equals 13 residues. Trimming removed 0 bases from V and 5 bases from J, with 8 bases in between. These data come from a study of shared clonotypes between healthy human individuals. Sequenced by immunoSEQ multiplex PCR; TCRdb stores in-frame clones only, minus some. The top ten hold 0.32% of the sample, which has hundreds of thousands of clones, 96% seen once. The receptor was derived from a man aged 25 to 40 in good health. The sequencing sample was made of memory CD8+ T cells sorted from blood. As to subset: CD45RO+ cells pooled with CCR7-negative TemRA cells. V usage is TRBV5-1 and J usage is TRBJ2-5; D unclear. DNA of the CDR3: TGCGCCAGCAGCTTGGGGTTGTGGGAGACCCAGTACTTC. Amino acid sequence: CASSLGLWETQYF.